This T cell receptor beta chain was observed in a study of T cell responses to AZD1222 COVID-19 vaccine. The CDR3 contains 15 residues. CDR1 and CDR2 (germline): MNHEY, SVGAGI. Trimming removed 8 bases at V and 4 bases at J, with 18 bases between. Sequencing used immunoSEQ multiplex PCR; TCRdb keeps in-frame clones, though not all of them. Among tens of thousands of clones listed, 87% were seen once. The material sequenced was peripheral blood, taken on day 0 of AZD1222 vaccination. This clonotype originated in an adult in good health. The chain has TRBV6-5 and TRBJ1-5; weak D call: TRBD1 (5 bases). In nucleotides, the CDR3 is TGTGCCAGCCGGAGGGCAGGGAATATGAATCAGCCCCAGCATTTT. It encodes CASRRAGNMNQPQHF.